The following is a T cell receptor (beta chain) sequence with its context. Its matching antigen is unknown. This sample is drawn from a study of T cell responses to AZD1222 COVID-19 vaccine. Whole-study results and caveats: Females outnumbered males among donors, who were mostly white British; clonal diversity was possibly underestimated. Repertoire sampling happened only post peak T cell response. The study found Spike-specific TCR breadth and depth rose after two AZD1222 doses. Nearly half of spike-specific TCRs reportedly target variant regions that are unmutated in the B.1.351 and B.1.1.7 variants.

The length of the CDR3 is 13 residues. Germline assignment: CDR1 KGHSH and CDR2 LQKENI. With 2 bases removed from V and 11 bases from J, the gap between germline ends came to 13 bases. Method: immunoSEQ multiplex PCR; TCRdb's copy keeps in-frame clones and lacks some. Among 130,000 to 150,000 clones listed, just over 90% were seen once. The TCR was taken from an adult in good health. Sample: peripheral blood, taken on day 0 of AZD1222 vaccination. V and J are TRBV18 and TRBJ1-5, with D maybe TRBD1 (6 bases). As DNA, the CDR3 is TGTGCCAGCTCACCAGACAGGTCGAAGGCCCAGCATTTT. Encoded protein: CASSPDRSKAQHF.